This T cell receptor (beta chain) is from a study of T cells in women clearing cervical HPV infection. Background on the study: Controls' single incident HPV16 infection cleared within 12 months without precancer. Cases' blood sampling followed lesion detection by median roughly five months (90 to 200). HLA type stays a possible confounder, typing being limited.

Comments on this clone: Its antigen is currently unknown. Read data end 3 residues before the CDR3 end; the end is taken from the germline J gene.

The germline V gene encodes CDR1 DFQATT and CDR2 SNEGSKA (reference sequence). V lost 0 bases, J lost 3 bases, and 8 bases stayed unmatched. The CDR3 length is 15 residues. Sequencing used immunoSEQ multiplex PCR; TCRdb keeps in-frame clones, though not all of them. The repertoire table contains around 18,000 clones. Study-wide results and limits: Controls had more TRBV6-7 (approximately 0.15%) than cases (about 0.11%).

This receptor was taken from a woman between 18 and 70 years old with a cervical HPV16 infection that either progressed to CIN3+ or cleared (not recorded which). The sample taken for sequencing was blood buffy coat. The chain carries TRBV20-1 and TRBJ2-7, with 7 bases identical to TRBD2. CDR3 DNA (partial): TGCAGTGCTAGAGATCAATCGGCGGGGGACTACGAG. Translated: CSARDQSAGDYE. The whole CDR3 is CSARDQSAGDYEQYF.